This TCR beta chain was captured in a study of cytomegalovirus exposure and HLA in healthy donors. Trimming removed 0 bases at V and 4 bases at J, with 10 bases between. The CDR3 covers 14 residues. Looked up from germline, CDR1 is SGHRS and CDR2 is YFSETQ. The PCR had 60 Vbeta and 13 Jbeta primers. Here immunoSEQ multiplex PCR was the method, and the copy in TCRdb shows in-frame clones only, minus some. The data show around 200,000 clones, with around 78% seen just once and 2% to 2.5% held by the top ten. Sequencing was carried out using PBMCs. This chain joins TRBV5-1 and TRBJ1-2; no clear D. This clonotype was sampled from a woman in her 30s in good health and CMV-seropositive. DNA of the CDR3: TGCGCCAGCAGCTTGGCTGGCAGTTCCTATGGCTACACCTTC. Protein sequence: CASSLAGSSYGYTF.